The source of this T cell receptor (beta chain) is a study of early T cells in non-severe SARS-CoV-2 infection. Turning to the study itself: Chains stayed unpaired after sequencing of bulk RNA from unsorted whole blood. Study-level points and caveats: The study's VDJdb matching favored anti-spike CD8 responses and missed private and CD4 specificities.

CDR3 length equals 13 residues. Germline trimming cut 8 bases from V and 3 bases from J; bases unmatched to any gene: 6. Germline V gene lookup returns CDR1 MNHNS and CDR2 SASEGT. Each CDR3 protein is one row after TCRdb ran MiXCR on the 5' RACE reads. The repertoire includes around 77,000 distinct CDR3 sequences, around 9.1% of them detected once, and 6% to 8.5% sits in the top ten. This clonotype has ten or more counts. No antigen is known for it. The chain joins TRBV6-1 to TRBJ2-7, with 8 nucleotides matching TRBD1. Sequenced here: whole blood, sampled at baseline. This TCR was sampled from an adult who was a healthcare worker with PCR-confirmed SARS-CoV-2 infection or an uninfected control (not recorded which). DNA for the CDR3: TGTGCCAGCCGTCCCGGGACAGGCTACGAGCAGTACTTC. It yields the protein CASRPGTGYEQYF.